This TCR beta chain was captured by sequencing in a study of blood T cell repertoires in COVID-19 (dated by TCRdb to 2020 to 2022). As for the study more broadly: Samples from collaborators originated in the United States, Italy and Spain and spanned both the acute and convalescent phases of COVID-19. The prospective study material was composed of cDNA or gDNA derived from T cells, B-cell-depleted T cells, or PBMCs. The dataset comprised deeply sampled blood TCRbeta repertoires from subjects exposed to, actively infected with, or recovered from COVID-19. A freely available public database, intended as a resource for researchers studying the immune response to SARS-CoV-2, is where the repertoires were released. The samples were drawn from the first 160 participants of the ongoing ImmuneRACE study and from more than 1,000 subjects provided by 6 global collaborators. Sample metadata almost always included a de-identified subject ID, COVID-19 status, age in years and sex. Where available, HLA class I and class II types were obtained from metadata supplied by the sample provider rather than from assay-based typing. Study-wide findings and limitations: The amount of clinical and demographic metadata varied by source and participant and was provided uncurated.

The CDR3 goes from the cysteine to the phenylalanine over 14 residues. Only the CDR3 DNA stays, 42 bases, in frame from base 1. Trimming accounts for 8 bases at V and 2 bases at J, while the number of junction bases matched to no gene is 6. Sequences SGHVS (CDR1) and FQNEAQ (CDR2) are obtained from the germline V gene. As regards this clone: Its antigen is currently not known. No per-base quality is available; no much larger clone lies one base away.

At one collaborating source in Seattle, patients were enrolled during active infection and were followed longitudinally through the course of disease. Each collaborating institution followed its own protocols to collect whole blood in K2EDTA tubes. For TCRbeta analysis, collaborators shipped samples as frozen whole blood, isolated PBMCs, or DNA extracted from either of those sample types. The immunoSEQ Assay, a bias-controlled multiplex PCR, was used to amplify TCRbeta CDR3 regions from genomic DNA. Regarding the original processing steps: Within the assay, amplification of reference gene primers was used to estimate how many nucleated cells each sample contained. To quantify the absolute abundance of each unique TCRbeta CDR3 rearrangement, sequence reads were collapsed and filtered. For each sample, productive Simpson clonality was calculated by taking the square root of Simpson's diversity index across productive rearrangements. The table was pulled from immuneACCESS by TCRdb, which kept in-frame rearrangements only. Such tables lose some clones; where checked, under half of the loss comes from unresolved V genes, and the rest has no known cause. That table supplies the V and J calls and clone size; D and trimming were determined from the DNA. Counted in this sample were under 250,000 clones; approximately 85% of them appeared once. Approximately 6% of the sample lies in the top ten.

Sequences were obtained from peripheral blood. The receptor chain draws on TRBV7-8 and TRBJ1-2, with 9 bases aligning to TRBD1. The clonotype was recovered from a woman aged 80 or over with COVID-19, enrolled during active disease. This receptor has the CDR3 CASSPGQGNYGYTF. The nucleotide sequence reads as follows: TGTGCCAGCTCCCCGGGACAGGGCAACTATGGCTACACCTTC.